The 18 T cell receptor beta chains reported below all come from one sample, sequenced in a study of T cell changes during pregnancy in multiple sclerosis. Produced via immunoSEQ multiplex PCR; TCRdb's table is partial and in-frame only. The sample yields tens of thousands of clones, 93% seen once. The sample was CD4+ T cells from peripheral blood mononuclear cells, taken in the second trimester of pregnancy. The receptors originated from a female donor with multiple sclerosis, enrolled in a pregnancy study.

J is TRBJ1-2 and V is TRBV6-6; D perhaps matches TRBD1 (6 bases). The ends were cut back, 3 bases at V and 5 bases at J, with 10 bases in the middle. This CDR3 is 13 amino acids long. Germline V gives CDR1 MNHNY, CDR2 SVGAGI (reference sequence). CDR3 nucleotides: TGTGCCAGCAGTTATACAGGGAATTATGGCTACACCTTC. Translation: CASSYTGNYGYTF.

The rearrangement links TRBV2 to TRBJ2-7, with TRBD2 matching over 7 bases. Trimming removed 6 bases from V and 6 bases from J; junction bases left unmatched: 8. The CDR3 totals 13 residues. From germline, CDR1 is SNHLY and CDR2 FYNNEI. CDR3 nucleotides: TGTGCCAGCAGGATGGGGACTATCGGCGAGCAGTACTTC. Its translation: CASRMGTIGEQYF.

The CDR3 nucleotides read TGTGCTAGTGGTTTGGGGGCACAGCGGACCTACGAGCAGTACTTC. It is translated as CASGLGAQRTYEQYF. V and J are TRBV12-5 and TRBJ2-7; D is possibly TRBD2 (5 bases). The CDR3 is 15 residues long. CDR1 and CDR2 (germline): LGHNT, FRNRAP. Trimming removed 1 base from V and 2 bases from J, with 12 bases in between. The whole variable domain, filled in from reference TRBV12-5 and TRBJ2-7, reads DARVTQTPRHKVTEMGQEVTMRCQPILGHNTVFWYRQTMMQGLELLAYFRNRAPLDDSGMPKDRFSAEMPDATLATLKIQPSEPRDSAVYFCASGLGAQRTYEQYFGPGTRLTVT.

The J gene is TRBJ1-5, the V gene TRBV19; 8 positions match TRBD1. The ends lost 5 bases at V and 3 bases at J; junction bases unmatched: 6. CDR1 and CDR2 from the germline V gene are LNHDA and SQIVND (reference sequence). The CDR3 is 15 amino acids. This CDR3 is CASSFRQGLNQPQHF. The DNA for the CDR3 is TGTGCCAGTAGTTTTCGACAGGGGCTCAATCAGCCCCAGCATTTT.

This sequence joins TRBV27 and TRBJ1-5; a possible D gene is TRBD1 (6 bases). The CDR3 has 18 amino acids. Germline V gives CDR1 MNHEY, CDR2 SMNVEV (reference sequence). Deletions cut 5 bases from V and 3 bases from J, with 23 bases between. As DNA, the CDR3 is TGTGCCAGCAGTCACCAAGGTTACAGGGCCGAACTCAATCAGCCCCAGCATTTT. Translation: CASSHQGYRAELNQPQHF.

The chain carries TRBV7-3 and TRBJ1-1; maybe TRBD1 (6 bases). Trimming removed 3 bases at V and 4 bases at J, with 12 bases between. The CDR3 loop spans 14 amino acids. Germline V gives CDR1 SGHTA, CDR2 FQGTGA. As DNA, the CDR3 is TGTGCCAGCAGCTTTAAAACAGGGAGCACTGAAGCTTTCTTT. Translated, it gives CASSFKTGSTEAFF.

CDR3 residues: CASSSGWNTEAFF. The CDR3, as DNA: TGTGCCAGCAGCTCAGGGTGGAACACTGAAGCTTTCTTT. The chain employs TRBV7-3 and TRBJ1-1, with a tentative D call TRBD1 (5 bases). Germline-derived CDR1 and CDR2 are SGHTA and FQGTGA. CDR3 length: 13 amino acids. V gave up 4 bases and J gave up 1 base, with 7 bases separating them.

This chain joins TRBV30 and TRBJ1-2; D is undetermined. The germline CDR1 and CDR2 sequences are GTSNPN and SVGIG (reference sequence). The CDR3 consists of 12 residues. The V gene lost 4 bases and the J gene lost 6 bases, with 12 bases spanning the gap. The CDR3 region has the DNA TGTGCCTGGAACCTCGAGAGGGATGGCTACACCTTC. Protein: CAWNLERDGYTF.

V gene TRBV6-1 combines with J gene TRBJ2-3; 7 nucleotides match TRBD1. The CDR3 contains 14 residues. The junction had 3 bases not matched to a gene; V was cut back by 4 bases and J by 2 bases. Germline lookup yields CDR1 MNHNS and CDR2 SASEGT. CDR3 DNA sequence: TGTGCCAGCAGTGGGACAGGCCCCACAGATACGCAGTATTTT. It is translated as CASSGTGPTDTQYF.

The chain is built from TRBV19 and TRBJ2-7, with TRBD1 matching 10 bases. After removal of 1 base from V and 7 bases from J, the junction contained 10 bases not matched to a gene. CDR1 is LNHDA and CDR2 is SQIVND in the germline V gene (reference sequence). The CDR3 length is 16 residues. CDR3 in amino acids: CASSIGRTDRGVEQYF. The CDR3 nucleotides read TGTGCCAGTAGTATAGGCCGAACGGACAGGGGGGTTGAGCAGTACTTC.

The rearrangement links TRBV15 to TRBJ2-7, with 9 bases lining up with TRBD2. Looked up from germline, CDR1 is LNHNV and CDR2 is YYDKDF (reference sequence). The V segment lost 4 bases and the J segment 2 bases; nucleotides outside the gene matches: 6. The CDR3 spans 15 residues. DNA of the CDR3: TGTGCCACCAGCATGACTAGCGGCTTACCCTACGAGCAGTACTTC. Translating gives CATSMTSGLPYEQYF.

CDR3 amino acids: CASSIRETAGSPLHF. The CDR3 DNA sequence: TGTGCCAGCAGTATACGGGAGACCGCCGGTTCACCCCTCCACTTT. The rearrangement joins TRBV6-5 to TRBJ1-6; D gene unclear. The V gene's germline CDR1 is MNHEY and CDR2 SVGAGI. The CDR3 sequence is 15 residues long. Trimming cost V 5 bases and J 9 bases, with 17 bases left between them.

The chain employs TRBV29-1 and TRBJ2-1, with 8 bases aligning to TRBD1. Per germline, CDR1 SQVTM and CDR2 ANQGSEA. The ends lost 8 bases at V and 7 bases at J; junction bases unmatched: 16. The length of the CDR3 is 15 residues. This chain's CDR3 is CSLSVVQGAFNEQFF. The CDR3, as DNA: TGCAGCCTCTCGGTGGTCCAGGGGGCTTTTAATGAGCAGTTCTTC.

The rearrangement joins TRBV2 to TRBJ1-2; unclear D gene. V was trimmed by 6 bases and J by 2 bases, leaving 13 bases between them. Per germline, CDR1 SNHLY and CDR2 FYNNEI. This CDR3 has 14 residues. The CDR3 region has the DNA TGTGCCAGCAGGGGCCTCGCTGCCAACTATGGCTACACCTTC. It encodes CASRGLAANYGYTF.

CDR3 region: CASSPMTGGNTIYF. The CDR3 bases are TGTGCCAGCAGTCCCATGACAGGGGGAAACACCATATATTTT. The chain has TRBV6-1 and TRBJ1-3; 7 bases fit TRBD1. Germline lookup yields CDR1 MNHNS and CDR2 SASEGT. The CDR3 has 14 amino acids. V shed 5 bases, J shed 4 bases, and the junction held 5 bases outside the gene matches.

This clone was recorded only once. The V call is TRBV5-1, the J call TRBJ1-1; no reliable D call. The ends were cut back, 0 bases at V and 0 bases at J, with 9 bases in the middle. Germline V gene lookup returns CDR1 SGHRS and CDR2 YFSETQ. The CDR3 contains 15 residues. The CDR3: CASSLEYGVNTEAFF. The CDR3 DNA reads TGCGCCAGCAGCTTGGAATACGGGGTGAACACTGAAGCTTTCTTT. The variable domain in full, with the rest retrieved from reference TRBV5-1 and TRBJ1-1, is KAGVTQTPRYLIKTRGQQVTLSCSPISGHRSVSWYQQTPGQGLQFLFEYFSETQRNKGNFPGRFSGRQFSNSRSEMNVSTLELGDSALYLCASSLEYGVNTEAFFGQGTRLTVV.

This chain connects TRBV7-3 to TRBJ2-2, with D possibly being TRBD1 (6 bases). The V end lost 3 bases, the J end lost 5 bases, and 7 bases lay between the germline ends. CDR1 SGHTA and CDR2 FQGTGA come from the germline V gene. CDR3 length equals 13 residues. The CDR3 DNA follows: TGTGCCAGCAGCTTTACAGGGACCGGGGAGCTGTTTTTT. It codes for CASSFTGTGELFF.

A single count supports this clone. The chain carries TRBV28 and TRBJ2-4; D unclear. V dropped 2 bases and J dropped 0 bases, with 5 bases sitting between them. The CDR3 covers 14 residues. Germline assignment: CDR1 MDHEN and CDR2 SYDVKM. CDR3 sequence: CASSLGLAKNIQYF. CDR3 bases: TGTGCCAGCAGTTTAGGGCTAGCCAAAAACATTCAGTACTTC.